Below, 32 T cell receptor beta chains from the same sample are listed, as sequenced in a study of T cells after yellow fever vaccination. A single record per CDR3 protein comes from TCRdb applying MiXCR to the 5' RACE reads. The sample lists approximately 330,000 distinct CDR3 sequences; approximately 4% were seen once. The sequencing here drew on PBMCs, taken 5 days after the yellow fever booster vaccination. These receptors came from a man between 18 and 29 years old who received the YFV17D yellow fever vaccine.

V is TRBV11-3 and J is TRBJ2-6; D ambiguous. Germline V gene data show CDR1 as SGHNT and CDR2 as YENEEA. The CDR3 is 13 amino acids. The V end was cut by 4 bases, the J end by 4 bases, with 5 bases between. CDR3: CASSSPGANVLTF. The CDR3 coding sequence is TGTGCCAGCAGCTCCCCCGGGGCCAACGTCCTGACTTTC.

V gene TRBV7-9 combines with J gene TRBJ1-1; 10 nucleotides line up with TRBD1. Per germline, CDR1 SEHNR and CDR2 FQNEAQ (reference sequence). The CDR3 length is 16 residues. V dropped 5 bases and J dropped 4; count of bases not matched to a gene: 10. The CDR3: CASSPADRGRATEAFF. The CDR3, as DNA: TGTGCCAGCAGCCCGGCCGACAGGGGGCGAGCCACTGAAGCTTTCTTT.

This clonotype showed up just a few times. The chain combines TRBV10-3 with TRBJ2-6; no clear D. CDR3 length equals 14 residues. The V gene's germline CDR1 is ENHRY and CDR2 SYGVKD. Trimming shortened V by 3 bases and J by 2 bases, and 5 bases separated the two germline ends. The CDR3, as DNA: TGTGCCATCAGTGAAGTAGCTGGGGCCAACGTCCTGACTTTC. Protein: CAISEVAGANVLTF.

This clonotype has more than one count but fewer than ten. V usage is TRBV12-3 or TRBV12-4 and J usage is TRBJ1-2, with 7 bases that match TRBD1. V lost 5 bases, J lost 5 bases, and 5 bases stayed unmatched. The CDR3 has 13 residues. The CDR3 nucleotides are TGTGCCAGCAGTCCACGGGACAGTTATGGCTACACCTTC. Residues: CASSPRDSYGYTF.

This chain joins TRBV3-2 and TRBJ2-5. TRBV3-2 is a pseudogene locus. The CDR3 is made up of 13 amino acids. The CDR3 is CASSPGFEETQYF. In nucleotides, the CDR3 is TGTGCCAGCAGCCCCGGATTTGAAGAGACCCAGTACTTC.

The chain is built from TRBV9 and TRBJ2-3; 8 nucleotides line up with TRBD1. This CDR3 has 15 amino acids. After removal of 3 bases from V and 4 bases from J, the junction contained 7 bases not matched to a gene. Germline CDR1 SGDLS, CDR2 YYNGEE. CDR3 DNA sequence: TGTGCCAGCAGCGGATGGACAGGGCAGGCAGATACGCAGTATTTT. Translating gives CASSGWTGQADTQYF.

Only a few counts were recorded for this clonotype. The chain combines TRBV5-1 with TRBJ1-1; 7 bases are a match to TRBD1. With 7 bases clipped from V and 8 bases from J, the junction kept 8 bases outside the gene matches. The CDR3 is 12 amino acids. CDR1 and CDR2 from the germline V gene are SGHRS and YFSETQ. The chain's CDR3 is CASAQLQGEAFF. DNA of the CDR3: TGCGCCAGCGCCCAGTTACAGGGGGAAGCTTTCTTT.

The J gene is TRBJ1-5, the V gene TRBV5-5; a possible D gene is TRBD1 (6 bases). The CDR3 covers 17 residues. Germline V gives CDR1 SGHKS, CDR2 YYEKEE (reference sequence). The V end lost 4 bases, the J end lost 0 bases, and 17 bases lay between the germline ends. The CDR3 DNA reads as TGTGCCAGCAGCGCGAGCTGGACAGTAAATAGCAATCAGCCCCAGCATTTT. It yields the protein CASSASWTVNSNQPQHF.

The chain employs TRBV20-1 and TRBJ2-7; TRBD1 agrees at 9 bases. Germline CDR1 DFQATT, CDR2 SNEGSKA (reference sequence). Losses at the gene ends were 7 bases for V and 3 bases for J; bases not matched to a gene: 10. The CDR3 is 14 residues long. The CDR3 sequence is CSVSTGGTNYEQYV. In DNA form, the CDR3 reads TGCAGTGTCTCGACAGGGGGAACGAACTACGAGCAGTACGTC.

Only a few counts were recorded for this clonotype. The chain has TRBV28 and TRBJ2-2; 7 bases agree with TRBD1. The CDR3 length is 15 residues. V lost 6 bases and J lost 1; bases outside the gene matches: 5. Germline V gene sequence: CDR1 MDHEN, CDR2 SYDVKM. CDR3 coding DNA: TGTGCCAGCAGCGACCGGGACAGGAACACCGGGGAGCTGTTTTTT. Translated, it gives CASSDRDRNTGELFF.

This clonotype was counted between two and nine times. The chain carries TRBV9 and TRBJ1-1; D is perhaps TRBD1 (6 bases). Between the trimmed V and J ends, which lost 4 bases and 1 base, there was a span of 14 bases. This CDR3 is built from 15 residues. The germline gives CDR1 SGDLS, CDR2 YYNGEE. The CDR3 nucleotides read TGTGCCAGCAGCTTACTGGACAGTCAGAACACTGAAGCTTTCTTT. This translates into CASSLLDSQNTEAFF.

This clonotype was found many times. V is TRBV27 and J is TRBJ2-1, with 7 bases identical to TRBD2. V lost 4 bases, J lost 9 bases, and 3 bases stayed unmatched. The CDR3 has 12 residues. Germline lookup yields CDR1 MNHEY and CDR2 SMNVEV (reference sequence). The CDR3 DNA sequence: TGTGCCAGCAGTTCCCTAGCGGCTGAGCAGTTCTTC. Translation gives CASSSLAAEQFF.

This clonotype was detected ten times or more. This sequence joins TRBV4-1 and TRBJ2-7; maybe TRBD2 (6 bases). Germline V gene lookup returns CDR1 MGHRA and CDR2 YSYEKL. V shed 1 base and J shed 4 bases, with 14 bases lying between them. The CDR3 loop spans 15 amino acids. CDR3 sequence reads: CASSQAAGSGYEQYF. The CDR3 nucleotides read TGCGCCAGCAGCCAAGCGGCGGGCAGCGGGTACGAGCAGTACTTC.

V gene TRBV9 combines with J gene TRBJ2-1; 7 bases fit TRBD1. Germline CDR1 reads SGDLS; CDR2 reads YYNGEE. CDR3 size: 17 residues. J gave up 3 bases and V 3 bases, and 12 bases lay outside the gene matches. CDR3 residues: CASSENDRQGFYNEQFF. The CDR3 nucleotides are TGTGCCAGCAGCGAGAACGACCGACAGGGTTTCTACAATGAGCAGTTCTTC.

This clonotype has just a few counts. This sequence joins TRBV4-2 and TRBJ2-5; D might be TRBD2 (5 bases). The germline V gene encodes CDR1 LGHNA and CDR2 YNFKEQ. The V and J ends lost 4 bases and 1 base respectively, with 13 bases between them. The CDR3 runs to 15 residues. The CDR3 coding sequence is TGTGCCAGCAGCCGTTCGAGCGGCTCCCAAGAGACCCAGTACTTC. It specifies CASSRSSGSQETQYF.

This chain links TRBV27 with TRBJ2-1; D may be TRBD2 (6 bases). The germline V gene encodes CDR1 MNHEY and CDR2 SMNVEV (reference sequence). The CDR3 runs 13 residues. Deletions cut 2 bases from V and 6 bases from J, with 8 bases between. CDR3 nucleotide sequence: TGTGCCAGCAGTTTAATGGGGGGCAATGAGCAGTTCTTC. It specifies CASSLMGGNEQFF.

The chain combines TRBV4-1 with TRBJ2-5; D not certain. V was trimmed by 1 base and J by 5 bases, leaving 14 bases between them. The CDR3 is 15 residues long. Germline CDR1 reads MGHRA; CDR2 reads YSYEKL. The CDR3 DNA reads as TGCGCCAGCAGCCAAGTTAACAACCCCGGGGAGACCCAGTACTTC. This encodes CASSQVNNPGETQYF.

The table lists this clonotype with a few counts. The CDR3 protein is CASTPTHGGLANEKLFF. The DNA for the CDR3 is TGTGCCAGCACCCCAACCCACGGGGGGCTCGCTAATGAAAAACTGTTTTTT. V is TRBV7-6 and J is TRBJ1-4, with D possibly being TRBD1 (6 bases). Trimming took off 7 bases at V and 3 bases at J, with 21 bases between the two ends. The CDR3 runs to 17 residues. Germline V gene sequence: CDR1 SGHVS, CDR2 FNYEAQ.

This clonotype was observed at least ten times. This chain joins TRBV7-2 and TRBJ1-2; D not certain. This CDR3 has 15 residues. V was trimmed by 2 bases and J by 0 bases, leaving 10 bases between them. CDR1 and CDR2 (germline): SGHTA, FQGNSA. CDR3 nucleotide sequence: TGTGCCAGCAGCTTAAGGGCCGGAGCTAACTATGGCTACACCTTC. It specifies CASSLRAGANYGYTF.

This clonotype was detected only a few times. The chain employs TRBV7-9 and TRBJ2-2; D gene ambiguous. Germline V gene lookup returns CDR1 SEHNR and CDR2 FQNEAQ (reference sequence). V dropped 5 bases and J dropped 6 bases, with 13 bases sitting between them. The CDR3 totals 14 residues. The CDR3 reads CASSPQTVSGELFF. The CDR3 DNA reads TGTGCCAGCAGCCCTCAGACTGTGTCCGGGGAGCTGTTTTTT.

In its sample, this clonotype was seen a few times. This chain joins TRBV6-2 or TRBV6-3 and TRBJ2-1; no firm D call. The CDR3 loop spans 12 amino acids. Germline CDR1 MNHEY, CDR2 SVGEGT. V was cut by 7 bases and J by 11 bases, with 15 bases left in between. CDR3 DNA: TGTGCCAGCACTCGCTCGGGCCGCAAGCAGTTCTTC. Translated, it gives CASTRSGRKQFF.

The V gene is TRBV18, the J gene TRBJ1-2; D unresolved. The V end was cut by 2 bases, the J end by 5 bases, with 15 bases between. This CDR3 spans 15 amino acids. The germline gives CDR1 KGHSH, CDR2 LQKENI. The CDR3 spells CASSPAAGSEYGYTF. CDR3 DNA sequence: TGTGCCAGCTCACCAGCGGCAGGATCTGAATATGGCTACACCTTC.

This chain uses TRBV30 with TRBJ1-2; unclear D gene. The ends were cut back, 1 base at V and 0 bases at J, with 12 bases in the middle. The CDR3 runs 15 residues. CDR1 GTSNPN and CDR2 SVGIG come from the germline V gene (reference sequence). Written as DNA, the CDR3 is TGTGCCTGGAGTGGGACTGCAACAGCTAACTATGGCTACACCTTC. Its translation is CAWSGTATANYGYTF.

The genes are TRBV5-1 and TRBJ2-3; 13 nucleotides align to TRBD2. Germline loops: CDR1 SGHRS, CDR2 YFSETQ. The J segment lost 0 bases and the V segment lost 4 bases, leaving 5 bases of the junction unmatched. This CDR3 contains 17 residues. In DNA form, the CDR3 reads TGCGCCAGCAGCCCAGGGACTAGCGGGGTTAGCACAGATACGCAGTATTTT. Translating gives CASSPGTSGVSTDTQYF.

This clonotype was picked up a small number of times. The CDR3 loop is CASSPQAGTSGYNEQFF. In DNA form, the CDR3 reads TGTGCCAGCAGCCCACAAGCCGGGACTAGCGGTTACAATGAGCAGTTCTTC. The genes are TRBV7-9 and TRBJ2-1; 11 positions match TRBD2. Germline V gene lookup returns CDR1 SEHNR and CDR2 FQNEAQ (reference sequence). The CDR3 loop spans 17 amino acids. J was trimmed by 4 bases and V by 5 bases; bases with no gene match: 10.

The chain employs TRBV21-1 and TRBJ2-7; TRBD1 is the table's D call and was not checked against the DNA. TRBV21-1 is listed as a pseudogene. CDR3 size: 15 residues. The DNA of the CDR3 is TGTGCCAGCAGCAAAGCCGGGACAGGACCCTACGAGCAGTACGTC. This sequence encodes CASSKAGTGPYEQYV.

This clonotype has at least ten counts. The gene calls are TRBV7-9 and TRBJ2-2; 8 bases agree with TRBD1. The CDR3 is 17 amino acids. After removal of 7 bases from V and 0 bases from J, the junction contained 10 bases not matched to a gene. The germline CDR1 and CDR2 sequences are SEHNR and FQNEAQ (reference sequence). CDR3 in DNA: TGTGCCAGCACCCCATCTGGCAGGGGGCCGAACACCGGGGAGCTGTTTTTT. Its translation is CASTPSGRGPNTGELFF.

This clonotype was recorded many times. This sequence joins TRBV5-1 and TRBJ2-1; D tentatively reads TRBD1 or TRBD2 (5 bases each). The CDR3 has 13 residues. Germline V gene sequence: CDR1 SGHRS, CDR2 YFSETQ. V dropped 0 bases and J dropped 8 bases, with 9 bases sitting between them. CDR3 DNA sequence: TGCGCCAGCAGCTTGGGAGGGGTCCATGAGCAGTTCTTC. Translation gives CASSLGGVHEQFF. The entire variable domain, with the rest obtained from reference TRBV5-1 and TRBJ2-1, is as follows: KAGVTQTPRYLIKTRGQQVTLSCSPISGHRSVSWYQQTPGQGLQFLFEYFSETQRNKGNFPGRFSGRQFSNSRSEMNVSTLELGDSALYLCASSLGGVHEQFFGPGTRLTVL.

The V gene is TRBV20-1, the J gene TRBJ2-3, with 10 bases identical to TRBD2. The V segment lost 4 bases and the J segment 1 base; nucleotides outside the gene matches: 5. This CDR3 is 15 amino acids long. Germline-derived CDR1 and CDR2 are DFQATT and SNEGSKA (reference sequence). CDR3 protein: CSATQAGGGTDTQYF. The CDR3 DNA sequence: TGCAGTGCTACACAAGCGGGGGGGGGCACAGATACGCAGTATTTT.

The genes are TRBV6-2 or TRBV6-3 and TRBJ1-1; D unresolved. The germline V gene has CDR1 MNHEY and CDR2 SVGEGT. Trimming left V 6 bases short and J 4 bases short, with 15 bases between. This CDR3 comprises 14 residues. The CDR3 bases are TGTGCCAGCAGCGACACGGGCGTAAGCACTGAAGCTTTCTTT. Amino acids: CASSDTGVSTEAFF.

V and J are TRBV5-4 and TRBJ2-1, with 8 bases matching TRBD1. Germline trimming cut 3 bases from V and 7 bases from J; bases unmatched to any gene: 3. This CDR3 has 13 amino acids. Germline CDR1 is SGHNT and CDR2 is YYREEE (reference sequence). DNA for the CDR3: TGTGCCAGCAGCTGGACAGGGAGGAATGAGCAGTTCTTC. Protein product: CASSWTGRNEQFF.

The table lists this clonotype with many counts. The rearrangement uses TRBV4-1 and TRBJ2-7; D may be TRBD1 (6 bases). Germline CDR1 and CDR2: MGHRA and YSYEKL. The V end lost 4 bases, the J end lost 0 bases, and 13 bases lay between the germline ends. The CDR3 runs to 15 residues. CDR3 in amino acids: CASSPKGGSSYEQYF. CDR3 DNA: TGCGCCAGCAGCCCAAAAGGGGGAAGCTCCTACGAGCAGTACTTC.